This T cell receptor delta chain stems from a study of gamma delta lymphoproliferative disorders and STAT genes. Study as a whole: At least 50 ng of genomic DNA went into each LymphoTrack Dx TCRG Assay library. The EuroClonality-NGS protocol was used to prepare delta libraries. Overall study findings and caveats: Leukemic cells skewed toward terminal effectors, unlike likely varied control T cells.

This CDR3 has 15 amino acids. Germline V gene data show CDR1 as TSWWSYY and CDR2 as QGS. Sequencing used genomic DNA taken from PBMCs of patients and controls. This clone was seen a handful of times. Its antigen is unidentified. TCRdb assigns this DNA the protein of a much larger clone, which departs from its translation at residue 12; this likely reflects a read error, and the protein shown comes from translating the DNA. TCRdb processed the multiplex PCR reads again with the CATT caller. The sample has around 860 delta-chain clones, under 2% seen once; the top ten hold 74%. This sequence originates from a human donor in good health. The specimen sequenced was blood. V and J are TRDV1 and TRDJ1, with 7 bases aligning to TRDD3. The CDR3 sequence is CALGGYWGVTDQLIF. The CDR3 DNA reads as TGTGCTCTTGGGGGGTACTGGGGTGTCACCGATCAACTCATCTTT.